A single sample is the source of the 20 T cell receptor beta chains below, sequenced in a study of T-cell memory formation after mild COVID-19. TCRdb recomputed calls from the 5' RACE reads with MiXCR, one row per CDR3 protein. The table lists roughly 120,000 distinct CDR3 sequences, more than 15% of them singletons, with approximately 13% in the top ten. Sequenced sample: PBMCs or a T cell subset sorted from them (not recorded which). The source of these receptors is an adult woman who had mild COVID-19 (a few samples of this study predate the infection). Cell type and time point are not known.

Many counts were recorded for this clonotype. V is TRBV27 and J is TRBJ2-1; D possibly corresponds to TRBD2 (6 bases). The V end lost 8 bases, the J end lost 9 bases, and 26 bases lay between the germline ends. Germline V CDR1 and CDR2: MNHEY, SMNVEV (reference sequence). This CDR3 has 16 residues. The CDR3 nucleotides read TGTGCCAGCCGTCCCCGGCCGGGGTGGGAGGCGGGTGAGCAGTTCTTC. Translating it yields CASRPRPGWEAGEQFF.

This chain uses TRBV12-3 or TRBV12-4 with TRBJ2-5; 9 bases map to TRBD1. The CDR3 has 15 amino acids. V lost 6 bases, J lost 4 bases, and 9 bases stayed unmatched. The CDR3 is CASSVVTGGPETQYF. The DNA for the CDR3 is TGTGCCAGCAGCGTTGTAACAGGGGGCCCAGAGACCCAGTACTTC.

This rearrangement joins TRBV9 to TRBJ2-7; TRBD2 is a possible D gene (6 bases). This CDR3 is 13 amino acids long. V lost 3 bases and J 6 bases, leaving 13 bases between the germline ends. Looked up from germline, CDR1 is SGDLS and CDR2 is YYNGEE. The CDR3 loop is CASSAWGGGEQYF. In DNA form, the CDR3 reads TGTGCCAGCAGCGCGTGGGGAGGAGGCGAGCAGTACTTC.

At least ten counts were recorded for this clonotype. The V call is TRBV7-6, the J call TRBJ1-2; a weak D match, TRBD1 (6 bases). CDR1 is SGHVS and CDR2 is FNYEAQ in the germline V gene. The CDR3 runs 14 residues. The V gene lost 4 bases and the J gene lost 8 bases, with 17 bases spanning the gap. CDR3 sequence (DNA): TGTGCCAGCAGCTCAGAATCCTGGACAGCCGGCTACACCTTC. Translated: CASSSESWTAGYTF. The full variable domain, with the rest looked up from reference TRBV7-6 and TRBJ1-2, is GAGVSQSPRYKVTKRGQDVALRCDPISGHVSLYWYRQALGQGPEFLTYFNYEAQQDKSGLPNDRFSAERPEGSISTLTIQRTEQRDSAMYRCASSSESWTAGYTFGSGTRLTVV.

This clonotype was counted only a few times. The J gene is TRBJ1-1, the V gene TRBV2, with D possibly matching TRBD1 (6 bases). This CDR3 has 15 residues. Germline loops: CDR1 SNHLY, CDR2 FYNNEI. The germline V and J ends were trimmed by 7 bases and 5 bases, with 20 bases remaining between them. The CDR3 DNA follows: TGTGCCAGCACTCAACACGGGGGGGCGGATACTGAAGCTTTCTTT. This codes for CASTQHGGADTEAFF.

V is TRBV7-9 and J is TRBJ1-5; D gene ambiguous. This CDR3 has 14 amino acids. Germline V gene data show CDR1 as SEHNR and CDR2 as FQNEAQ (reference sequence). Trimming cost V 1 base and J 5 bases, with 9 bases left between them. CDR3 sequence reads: CASSLGGGDQPQHF. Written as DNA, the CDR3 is TGTGCCAGCAGCTTAGGCGGTGGGGATCAGCCCCAGCATTTT.

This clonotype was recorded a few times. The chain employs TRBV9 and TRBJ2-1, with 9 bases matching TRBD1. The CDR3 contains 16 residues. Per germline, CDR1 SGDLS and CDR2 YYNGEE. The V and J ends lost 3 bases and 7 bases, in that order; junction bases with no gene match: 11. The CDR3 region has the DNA TGTGCCAGCAGCGGACAAGCGGGGACAGGGTGGAATGAGCAGTTCTTC. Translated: CASSGQAGTGWNEQFF.

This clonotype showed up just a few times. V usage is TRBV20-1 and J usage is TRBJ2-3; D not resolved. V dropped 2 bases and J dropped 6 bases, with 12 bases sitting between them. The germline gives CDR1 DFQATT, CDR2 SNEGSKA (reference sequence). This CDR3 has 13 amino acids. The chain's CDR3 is CSARPSPPDTQYF. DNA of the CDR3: TGCAGTGCTAGACCTAGTCCCCCGGATACGCAGTATTTT.

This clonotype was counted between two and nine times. As DNA, the CDR3 is TGCAGCGTTGGAGGAGGGTCAAGCTATGGCTACACCTTC. This sequence encodes CSVGGGSSYGYTF. The chain has TRBV29-1 and TRBJ1-2; D unclear. This CDR3 has 13 residues. V lost 4 bases and J lost 4, with 13 bases in between. The germline V gene encodes CDR1 SQVTM and CDR2 ANQGSEA.

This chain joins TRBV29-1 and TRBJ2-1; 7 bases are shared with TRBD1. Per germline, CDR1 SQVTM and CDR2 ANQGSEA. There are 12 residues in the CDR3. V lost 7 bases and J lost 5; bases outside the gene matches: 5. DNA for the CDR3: TGCAGCGCTGGGACAGATAACAATGAGCAGTTCTTC. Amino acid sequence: CSAGTDNNEQFF.

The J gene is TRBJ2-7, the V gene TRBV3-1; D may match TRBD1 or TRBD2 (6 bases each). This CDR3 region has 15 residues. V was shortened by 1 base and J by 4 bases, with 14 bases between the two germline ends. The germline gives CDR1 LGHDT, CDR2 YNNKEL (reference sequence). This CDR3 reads CASSQVEGGRYEQYF. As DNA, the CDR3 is TGTGCCAGCAGCCAAGTTGAGGGGGGTAGGTACGAGCAGTACTTC.

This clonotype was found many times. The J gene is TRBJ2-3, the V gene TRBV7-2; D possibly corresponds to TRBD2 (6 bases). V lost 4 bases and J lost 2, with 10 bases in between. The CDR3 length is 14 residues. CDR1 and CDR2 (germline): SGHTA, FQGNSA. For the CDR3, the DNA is TGTGCCAGCAGCTCGGGACTCGCCACAGATACGCAGTATTTT. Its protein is CASSSGLATDTQYF.

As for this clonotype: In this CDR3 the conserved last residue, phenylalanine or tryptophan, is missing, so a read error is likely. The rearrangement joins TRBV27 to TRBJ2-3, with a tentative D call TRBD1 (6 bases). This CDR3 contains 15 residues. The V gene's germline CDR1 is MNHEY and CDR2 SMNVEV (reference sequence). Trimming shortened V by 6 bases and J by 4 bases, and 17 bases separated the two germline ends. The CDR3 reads CASRTWTAASDTQYY. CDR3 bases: TGTGCCAGCAGAACGTGGACAGCTGCATCAGATACGCAGTATTAT.

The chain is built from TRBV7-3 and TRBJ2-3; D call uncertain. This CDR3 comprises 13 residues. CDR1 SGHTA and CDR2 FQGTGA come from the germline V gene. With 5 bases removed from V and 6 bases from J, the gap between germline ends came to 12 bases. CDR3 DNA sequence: TGTGCCAGCAGCACCATTGAGGTTGATACGCAGTATTTT. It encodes CASSTIEVDTQYF.

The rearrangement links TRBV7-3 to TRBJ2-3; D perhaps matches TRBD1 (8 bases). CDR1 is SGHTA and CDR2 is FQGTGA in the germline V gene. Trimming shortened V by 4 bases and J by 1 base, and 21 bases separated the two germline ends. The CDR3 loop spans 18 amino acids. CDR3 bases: TGTGCCAGCAGCTACTGTGACAGGGGAGGGGTGGGCACAGATACGCAGTATTTT. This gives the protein CASSYCDRGGVGTDTQYF.

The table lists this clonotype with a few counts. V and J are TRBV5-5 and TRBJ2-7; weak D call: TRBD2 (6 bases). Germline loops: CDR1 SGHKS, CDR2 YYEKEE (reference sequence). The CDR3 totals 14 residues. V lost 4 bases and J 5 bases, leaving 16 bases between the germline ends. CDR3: CASSTSPSQDEQYF. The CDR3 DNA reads TGTGCCAGCAGCACTAGCCCCTCCCAGGACGAGCAGTACTTC.

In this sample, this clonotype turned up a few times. This CDR3 reads CASRIVAGGTQETQYF. Here the CDR3 DNA reads TGTGCCAGCAGAATTGTAGCGGGGGGCACCCAAGAGACCCAGTACTTC. V is TRBV27 and J is TRBJ2-5; 10 bases agree with TRBD2. The germline CDR1 and CDR2 sequences are MNHEY and SMNVEV (reference sequence). CDR3 length: 16 amino acids. V lost 6 bases and J lost 1; bases outside the gene matches: 8.

CDR3 bases: TGTGCCAGCAGCCCCGAAGGAGGGATCGGTGAAGCTTTCTTT. This gives the protein CASSPEGGIGEAFF. The rearrangement uses TRBV3-1 and TRBJ1-1; D not resolved. This CDR3 contains 14 residues. The ends were cut back, 4 bases at V and 7 bases at J, with 16 bases in the middle. Germline CDR1 is LGHDT and CDR2 is YNNKEL (reference sequence). Filled out from reference TRBV3-1 and TRBJ1-1, the complete variable domain reads DTAVSQTPKYLVTQMGNDKSIKCEQNLGHDTMYWYKQDSKKFLKIMFSYNNKELIINETVPNRFSPKSPDKAHLNLHINSLELGDSAVYFCASSPEGGIGEAFFGQGTRLTVV.

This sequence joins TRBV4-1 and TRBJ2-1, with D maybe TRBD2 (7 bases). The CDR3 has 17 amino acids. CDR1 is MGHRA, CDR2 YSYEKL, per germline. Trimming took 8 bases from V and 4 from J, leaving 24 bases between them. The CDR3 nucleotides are TGCGCCAGCCGGAAGCTGAGGGGGGGCCGGTCATACAATGAGCAGTTCTTC. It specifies CASRKLRGGRSYNEQFF.

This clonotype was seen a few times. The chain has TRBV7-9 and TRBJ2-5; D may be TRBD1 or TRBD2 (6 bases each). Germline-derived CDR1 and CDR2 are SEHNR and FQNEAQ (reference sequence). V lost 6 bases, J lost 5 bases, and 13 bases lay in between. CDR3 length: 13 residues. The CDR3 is CASRNREEETQYF. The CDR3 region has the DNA TGTGCCAGCAGGAACAGGGAGGAGGAGACCCAGTACTTC. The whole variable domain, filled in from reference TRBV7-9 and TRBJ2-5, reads DTGVSQNPRHKITKRGQNVTFRCDPISEHNRLYWYRQTLGQGPEFLTYFQNEAQLEKSRLLSDRFSAERPKGSFSTLEIQRTEQGDSAMYLCASRNREEETQYFGPGTRLLVL.